This TCR beta chain stems from a study of T-cell reconstitution after alpha-beta-depleted transplantation in children. Study-level findings and limits: Several hundred expanded graft clones reportedly gave rise to the alpha-beta T cells present about two months after transplant.

CDR3 length: 15 residues. The ends were cut back, 4 bases at V and 0 bases at J, with 10 bases in the middle. The TCRbeta library was prepared with unique molecular identifiers. Using its own MiXCR run on the PCR reads, TCRdb lists one record per CDR3 protein. The table has some 550,000 distinct CDR3 sequences, 20% to 25% seen once; the top ten hold about 14%. This clonotype occurred many times. Its antigen is unidentified. This clonotype was sampled from a boy in the first two years of life who had a stem cell transplant for acute myeloid leukemia, so the T cells may come from the graft donor. The sequencing here drew on PBMCs, mostly from graft donor cells, taken 360 days after TCRalphabeta/CD19-depleted stem cell transplant. The chain links TRBV12-3 or TRBV12-4 to TRBJ1-5; D perhaps matches TRBD1 (5 bases). Here the CDR3 reads CASSSRGDSNQPQHF. CDR3 DNA: TGTGCCAGCAGTTCCCGGGGGGATAGCAATCAGCCCCAGCATTTT.